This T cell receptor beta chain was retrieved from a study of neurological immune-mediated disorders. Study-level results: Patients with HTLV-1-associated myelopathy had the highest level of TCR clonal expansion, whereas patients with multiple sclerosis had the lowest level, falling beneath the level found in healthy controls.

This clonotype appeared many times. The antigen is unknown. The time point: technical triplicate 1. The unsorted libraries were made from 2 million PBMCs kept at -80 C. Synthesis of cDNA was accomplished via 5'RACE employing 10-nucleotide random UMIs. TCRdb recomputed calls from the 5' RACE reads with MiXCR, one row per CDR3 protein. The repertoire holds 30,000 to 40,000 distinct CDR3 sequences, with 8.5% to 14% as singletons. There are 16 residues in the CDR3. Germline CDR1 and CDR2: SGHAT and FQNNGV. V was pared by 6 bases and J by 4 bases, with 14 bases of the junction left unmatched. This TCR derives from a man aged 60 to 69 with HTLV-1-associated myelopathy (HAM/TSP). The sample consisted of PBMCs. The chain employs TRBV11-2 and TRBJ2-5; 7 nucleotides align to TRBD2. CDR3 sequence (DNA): TGTGCCAGCAGGGGGGGGGTTAGCGGAGGGCCAGAGACCCAGTACTTC. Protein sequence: CASRGGVSGGPETQYF.